Presented here are 8 T cell receptor beta chains from one specimen sequenced in a study of cytomegalovirus exposure and HLA in healthy donors. Vbeta (60) and Jbeta (13) primers were used in the PCR. The protocol was immunoSEQ multiplex PCR, while the TCRdb copy is restricted to in-frame clones and leaves out a portion. The sample contains some 150,000 clones, 79% of which appear only once. Material: PBMCs. The source of these receptors is a man aged 45-60 years in good health and CMV-seropositive.

This sequence joins TRBV4-1 and TRBJ2-3; TRBD1 might be the D (5 bases). There are 16 residues in the CDR3. Germline V gives CDR1 MGHRA, CDR2 YSYEKL. Deletions cut 0 bases from V and 2 bases from J, with 12 bases between. This chain's CDR3 is CASSQETGHLTDTQYF. In DNA, the CDR3 is TGCGCCAGCAGCCAAGAAACAGGTCACCTCACAGATACGCAGTATTTT.

The V call is TRBV2, the J call TRBJ2-3; D is perhaps TRBD2 (6 bases). The germline V gene has CDR1 SNHLY and CDR2 FYNNEI. The CDR3 consists of 15 residues. V shed 4 bases and J shed 2 bases, with 13 bases lying between them. CDR3 amino acids: CASSGQGGFTDTQYF. The CDR3, as DNA: TGTGCCAGCAGTGGCCAGGGAGGTTTCACAGATACGCAGTATTTT.

CDR3 amino acids: CASSIVEGTGGDYGYTF. The CDR3, as DNA: TGTGCCAGTAGTATAGTCGAGGGGACAGGGGGCGACTATGGCTACACCTTC. The chain recombines TRBV19 with TRBJ1-2, with 12 bases lining up with TRBD1. The CDR3 covers 17 residues. Germline trimming cut 1 base from V and 3 bases from J; bases unmatched to any gene: 6. CDR1 is LNHDA, CDR2 SQIVND, per germline (reference sequence).

The chain joins TRBV10-3 to TRBJ2-5; 7 bases align to TRBD2. The J segment lost 4 bases and the V segment lost 6 bases, leaving 11 bases of the junction unmatched. CDR3 size: 15 residues. Germline lookup yields CDR1 ENHRY and CDR2 SYGVKD. CDR3 amino acids: CAIRGGGGRGETQYF. The DNA of the CDR3 is TGTGCCATCAGGGGAGGCGGGGGACGAGGAGAGACCCAGTACTTC.

The chain is built from TRBV2 and TRBJ2-1; 12 bases agree with TRBD2. This CDR3 has 15 amino acids. V lost 2 bases, J lost 7 bases, and 3 bases stayed unmatched. From germline, CDR1 is SNHLY and CDR2 FYNNEI. The CDR3 DNA sequence: TGTGCCAGCAGTGAACCGGGGACTAGCGGGAATGAGCAGTTCTTC. Protein: CASSEPGTSGNEQFF. The whole variable domain, filled in from reference TRBV2 and TRBJ2-1, reads EPEVTQTPSHQVTQMGQEVILRCVPISNHLYFYWYRQILGQKVEFLVSFYNNEISEKSEIFDDQFSVERPDGSNFTLKIRSTKLEDSAMYFCASSEPGTSGNEQFFGPGTRLTVL.

The chain uses TRBV30 and TRBJ2-5; 7 positions match TRBD2. V was clipped by 6 bases and J by 4 bases; unmatched bases: 5. From germline, CDR1 is GTSNPN and CDR2 SVGIG (reference sequence). This CDR3 comprises 12 residues. CDR3 residues: CACRGGRETQYF. In nucleotides, the CDR3 is TGTGCCTGTCGCGGGGGAAGAGAGACCCAGTACTTC.

This clone was seen a few times. The genes are TRBV6-4 and TRBJ1-1; 7 nucleotides match TRBD1. CDR3 length: 14 amino acids. V dropped 6 bases and J dropped 8; count of bases not matched to a gene: 12. CDR1 is MRHNA, CDR2 SNTAGT, per germline. This CDR3 is CASSPGGQSQEAFF. In nucleotides, the CDR3 is TGTGCCAGCAGCCCCGGGGGACAGTCCCAGGAAGCTTTCTTT.

This clone was observed a handful of times. The rearrangement uses TRBV6-1 and TRBJ1-4, with D perhaps matching TRBD1 (5 bases). V shed 4 bases and J shed 4 bases, with 13 bases lying between them. From germline, CDR1 is MNHNS and CDR2 SASEGT. The CDR3 loop spans 15 amino acids. CDR3 residues: CASSVGGNLNEKLFF. The CDR3 region has the DNA TGTGCCAGCAGTGTGGGGGGGAACCTTAATGAAAAACTGTTTTTT.